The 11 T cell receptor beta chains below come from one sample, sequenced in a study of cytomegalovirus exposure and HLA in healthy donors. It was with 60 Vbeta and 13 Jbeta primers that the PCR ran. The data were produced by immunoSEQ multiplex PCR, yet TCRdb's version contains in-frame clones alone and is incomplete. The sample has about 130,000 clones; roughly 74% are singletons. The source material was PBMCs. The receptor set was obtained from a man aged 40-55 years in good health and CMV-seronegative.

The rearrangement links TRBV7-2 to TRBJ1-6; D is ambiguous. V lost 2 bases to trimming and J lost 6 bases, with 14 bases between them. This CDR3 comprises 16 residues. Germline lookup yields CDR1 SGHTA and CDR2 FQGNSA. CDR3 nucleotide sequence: TGTGCCAGCAGCTTATATGCGGTCAGCGGTAATTCACCCCTCCACTTT. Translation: CASSLYAVSGNSPLHF.

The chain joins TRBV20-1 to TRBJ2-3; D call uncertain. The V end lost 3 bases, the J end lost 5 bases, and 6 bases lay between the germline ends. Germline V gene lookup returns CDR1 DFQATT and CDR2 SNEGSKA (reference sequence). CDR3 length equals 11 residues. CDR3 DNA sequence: TGCAGTGCTAGTTACGGAGATACGCAGTATTTT. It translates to CSASYGDTQYF.

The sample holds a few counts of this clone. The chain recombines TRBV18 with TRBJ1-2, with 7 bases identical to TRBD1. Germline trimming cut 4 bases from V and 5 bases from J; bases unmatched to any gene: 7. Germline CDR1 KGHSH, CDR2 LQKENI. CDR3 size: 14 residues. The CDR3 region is CASSHDRDSYGYTF. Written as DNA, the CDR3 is TGTGCCAGCTCACACGACAGGGATAGTTATGGCTACACCTTC.

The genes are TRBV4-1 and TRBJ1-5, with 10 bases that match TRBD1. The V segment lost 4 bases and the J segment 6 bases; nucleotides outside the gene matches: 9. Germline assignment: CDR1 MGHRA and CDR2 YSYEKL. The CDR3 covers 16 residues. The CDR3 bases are TGCGCCAGCAGCCCAGAAGTGGGACAGGGGAGTCAGCCCCAGCATTTT. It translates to CASSPEVGQGSQPQHF.

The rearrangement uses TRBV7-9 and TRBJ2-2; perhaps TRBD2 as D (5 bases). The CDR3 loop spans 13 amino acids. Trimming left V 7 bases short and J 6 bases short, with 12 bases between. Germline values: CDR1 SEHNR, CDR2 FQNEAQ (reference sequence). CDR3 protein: CASIPGVPGELFF. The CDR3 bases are TGTGCCAGCATTCCCGGGGTCCCCGGGGAGCTGTTTTTT.

CDR3 sequence: CASRDRELGTEAFF. The CDR3 nucleotides are TGTGCCAGCAGGGACAGGGAGTTGGGCACTGAAGCTTTCTTT. This chain joins TRBV13 and TRBJ1-1; 8 nucleotides line up with TRBD1. The CDR3 contains 14 residues. Losses at the gene ends were 6 bases for V and 4 bases for J; bases not matched to a gene: 7. Germline CDR1 and CDR2: PRHDT and FYEKMQ (reference sequence).

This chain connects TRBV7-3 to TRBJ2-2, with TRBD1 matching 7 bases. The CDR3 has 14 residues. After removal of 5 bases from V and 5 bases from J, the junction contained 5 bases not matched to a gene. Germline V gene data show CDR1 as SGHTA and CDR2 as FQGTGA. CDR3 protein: CASSPKTGTGELFF. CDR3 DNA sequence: TGTGCCAGCAGCCCCAAGACAGGGACCGGGGAGCTGTTTTTT.

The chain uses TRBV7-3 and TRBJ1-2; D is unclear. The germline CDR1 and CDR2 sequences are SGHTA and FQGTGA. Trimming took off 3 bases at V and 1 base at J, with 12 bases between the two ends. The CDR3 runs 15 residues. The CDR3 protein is CASSLESGNNYGYTF. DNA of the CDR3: TGTGCCAGCAGCTTGGAATCCGGGAATAACTATGGCTACACCTTC.

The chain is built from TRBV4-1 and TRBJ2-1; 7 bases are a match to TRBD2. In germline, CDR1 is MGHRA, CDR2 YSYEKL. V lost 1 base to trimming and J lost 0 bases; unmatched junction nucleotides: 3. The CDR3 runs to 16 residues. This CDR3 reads CASSQGRGGSYNEQFF. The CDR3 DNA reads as TGCGCCAGCAGCCAAGGTCGCGGGGGCTCCTACAATGAGCAGTTCTTC.

CDR3 protein: CASSQGYRDRAQETQYF. Here the CDR3 DNA reads TGTGCCAGCAGCCAAGGCTACCGGGACAGGGCACAAGAGACCCAGTACTTC. This chain uses TRBV4-2 with TRBJ2-5; 9 nucleotides agree with TRBD1. The V gene's germline CDR1 is LGHNA and CDR2 YNFKEQ. CDR3 length: 17 amino acids. V shed 1 base and J 2 bases; nucleotides not matched to a gene: 8.

The CDR3, as DNA: TGTGCCAGCAGCTCCGGGACAGGAGCTTTCGGCGAGCAGTACTTC. It encodes CASSSGTGAFGEQYF. The chain joins TRBV6-5 to TRBJ2-7; 8 nucleotides match TRBD1. V shed 6 bases, J shed 6 bases, and the junction held 13 bases outside the gene matches. The CDR3 length is 15 residues. The V gene's germline CDR1 is MNHEY and CDR2 SVGAGI.